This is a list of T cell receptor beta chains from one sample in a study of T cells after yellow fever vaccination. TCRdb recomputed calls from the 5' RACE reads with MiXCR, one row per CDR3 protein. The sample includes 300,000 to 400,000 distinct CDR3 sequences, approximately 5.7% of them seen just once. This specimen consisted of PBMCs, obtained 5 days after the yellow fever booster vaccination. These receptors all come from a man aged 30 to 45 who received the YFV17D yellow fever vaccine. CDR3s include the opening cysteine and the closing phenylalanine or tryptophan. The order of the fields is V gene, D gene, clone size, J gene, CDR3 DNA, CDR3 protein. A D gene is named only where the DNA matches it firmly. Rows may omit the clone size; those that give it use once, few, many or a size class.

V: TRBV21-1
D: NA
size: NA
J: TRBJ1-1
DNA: TGTGCCAGCAGCAGCAGGAACACTGAAGCTTTCTTT
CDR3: CASSSRNTEAFF

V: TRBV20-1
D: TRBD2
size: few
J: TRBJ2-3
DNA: TGCAGTGCTAGAGTGTGGACTAGCGGCACAGATACGCAGTATTTT
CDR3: CSARVWTSGTDTQYF

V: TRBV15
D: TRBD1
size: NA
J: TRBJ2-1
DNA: TGTGCCACCAGCGCCAGGACAGGGAGATTGAATGAGCAGTTCTTC
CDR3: CATSARTGRLNEQFF

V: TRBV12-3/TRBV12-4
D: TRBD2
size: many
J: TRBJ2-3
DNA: TGTGCCAGCAGTTTCAGCGGGGCTCGCACAGATACGCAGTATTTT
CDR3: CASSFSGARTDTQYF

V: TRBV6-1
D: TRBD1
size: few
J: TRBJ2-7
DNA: TGTGCCAGCGGACTTACAGGGGGCTCCTACGAGCAGTACTTC
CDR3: CASGLTGGSYEQYF

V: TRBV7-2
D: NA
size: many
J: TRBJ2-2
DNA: TGTGCCAGCAGCCAGCAGGCGAAGGGCACCGGGGAGCTGTTTTTT
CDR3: CASSQQAKGTGELFF

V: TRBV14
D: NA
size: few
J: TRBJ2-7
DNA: TGTGCCAGCAGCCAAGAGTGGTTAGTACCCTACGAGCAGTACTTC
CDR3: CASSQEWLVPYEQYF

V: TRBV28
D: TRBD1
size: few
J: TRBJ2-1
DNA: TGTGCCAGCTGGCCGACAGGGTCGGTCGACAATGAGCAGTTCTTC
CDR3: CASWPTGSVDNEQFF

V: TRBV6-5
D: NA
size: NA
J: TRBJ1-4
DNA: TGTGCCAGCAGTTACGGCTGGAAAAGTGCAACTAATGAAAAACTGTTTTTT
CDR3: CASSYGWKSATNEKLFF

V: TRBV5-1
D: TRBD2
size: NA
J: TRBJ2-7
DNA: TGCGCCAGCAGCCCCCCGGGGACTAGCGGGAGACTCGAGCAGTACTTC
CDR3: CASSPPGTSGRLEQYF

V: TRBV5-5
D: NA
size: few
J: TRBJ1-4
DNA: TGTGCCAGCAGCATGAGACAGCCCCATGAAAAACTGTTTTTT
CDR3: CASSMRQPHEKLFF

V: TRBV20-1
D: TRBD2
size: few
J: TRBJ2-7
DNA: TGCAGTGCTAGAGATTCGGGACTAGCGGGAGGGTCCACCTACGAGCAGTACTTC
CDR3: CSARDSGLAGGSTYEQYF

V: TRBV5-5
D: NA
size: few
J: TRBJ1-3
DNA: TGTGCCAGCAGCTTTGCAGGGACTGGAAACACCATATATTTT
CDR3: CASSFAGTGNTIYF

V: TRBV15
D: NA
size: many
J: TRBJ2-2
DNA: TGTGCCACCAGCGGGGCGGTGGCCGGGGAGCTGTTTTTT
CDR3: CATSGAVAGELFF

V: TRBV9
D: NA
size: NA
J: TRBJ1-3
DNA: TGTGCCAGCAGCGTATCCGGCGGGCTGCAAGGCTCTGGAAACACCATATATTTT
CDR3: CASSVSGGLQGSGNTIYF

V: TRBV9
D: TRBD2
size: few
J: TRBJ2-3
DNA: TGTGCCAGCAGCGTAAGGACTAGCGGGACTACAGATACGCAGTATTTT
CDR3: CASSVRTSGTTDTQYF

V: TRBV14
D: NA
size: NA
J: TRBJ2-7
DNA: TGTGCCAGCAGCCAGACGACAGGTAGCTACGAGCAGTACTTC
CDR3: CASSQTTGSYEQYF

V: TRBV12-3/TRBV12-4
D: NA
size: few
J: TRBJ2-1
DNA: TGTGCCAGCAGTTTTTACGGGCAGGGAGCTGAGCAGTTCTTC
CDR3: CASSFYGQGAEQFF

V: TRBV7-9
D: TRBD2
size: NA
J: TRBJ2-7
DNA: TGTGCCAGCAGCCCAAGACTAGCGGGTAACTACGAGCAGTACTTC
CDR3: CASSPRLAGNYEQYF

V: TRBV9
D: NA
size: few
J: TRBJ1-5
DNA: TGTGCCAGCAGCGTAGCGGAAAGGGGCAGGGTTCGGAATCAGCCCCAGCATTTT
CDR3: CASSVAERGRVRNQPQHF

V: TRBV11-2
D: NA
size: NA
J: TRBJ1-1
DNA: TGTGCCAGCAGCTTAGACCCCAGGACGAGCACTGAAGCTTTCTTT
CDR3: CASSLDPRTSTEAFF

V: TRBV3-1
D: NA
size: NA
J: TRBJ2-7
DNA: TGTGCCAGCAGCCCGGAGACTAGGAGCTCCTACGAGCAGTACTTC
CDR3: CASSPETRSSYEQYF

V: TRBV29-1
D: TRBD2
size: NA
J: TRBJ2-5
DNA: TGCAGCGTTGTCGCGGGAGGGGGGCAAGAGACCCAGTACTTC
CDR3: CSVVAGGGQETQYF

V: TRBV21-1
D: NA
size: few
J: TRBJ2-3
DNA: TGTGCCAGCACACCAAAGGACAGGGTCCTTACAGATACGCAGTATTTT
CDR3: CASTPKDRVLTDTQYF

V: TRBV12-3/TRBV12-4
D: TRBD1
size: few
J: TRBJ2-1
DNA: TGTGCCAGCAGCCGCTCAGGGGGACCCTACAATGAGCAGTTCTTC
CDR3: CASSRSGGPYNEQFF

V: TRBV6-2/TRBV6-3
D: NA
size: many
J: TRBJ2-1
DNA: TGTGCCAGCGCTGAGGGAGCCTCCTACAATGAGCAGTTCTTC
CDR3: CASAEGASYNEQFF

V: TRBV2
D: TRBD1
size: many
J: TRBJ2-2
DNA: TGTGCCAGCAGAGAGGGGACAGGGAACACCGGGGAGCTGTTTTTT
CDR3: CASREGTGNTGELFF

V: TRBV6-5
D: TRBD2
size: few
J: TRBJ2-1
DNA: TGTGCCAGCAGTTACTCGCTCCCGGGACTAGCGAATGGAGAGCAGTTCTTC
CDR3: CASSYSLPGLANGEQFF

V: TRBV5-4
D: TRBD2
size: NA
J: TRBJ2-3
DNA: TGTGCCAGCAGTACAAGCGGGAGCGGAGATACGCAGTATTTT
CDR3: CASSTSGSGDTQYF

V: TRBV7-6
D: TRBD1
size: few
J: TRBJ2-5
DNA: TGTGCCAGCAGCGACCCGGGACAGGAAGAGACCCAGTACTTC
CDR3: CASSDPGQEETQYF

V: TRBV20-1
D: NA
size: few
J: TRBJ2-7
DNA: TGCAGTGCTAGAGTACGGGTAGGAAACTACGAGCAGTACTTC
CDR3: CSARVRVGNYEQYF

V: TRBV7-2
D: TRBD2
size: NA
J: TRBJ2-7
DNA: TGTGCCAGCAGCCTCCAAAGCGGGACTGCCTCCTACGAGCAGTACTTC
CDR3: CASSLQSGTASYEQYF

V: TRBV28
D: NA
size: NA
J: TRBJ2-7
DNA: TGTGCCAGTTCAGGAATCCACGAGCAGTACTTC
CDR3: CASSGIHEQYF

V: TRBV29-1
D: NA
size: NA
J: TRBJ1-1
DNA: TGCAGCGTTGACGACCGGCAGGGACGCACTGAAGCTTTCTTT
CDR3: CSVDDRQGRTEAFF

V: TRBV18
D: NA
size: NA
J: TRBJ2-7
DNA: TGTGCCAGCTCCGGGGCTAGCGACTACGAGCAGTACTTC
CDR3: CASSGASDYEQYF

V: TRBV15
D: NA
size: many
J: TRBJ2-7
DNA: TGTGCCACCAGCAGAGAAGGGGGCTACGAGCAGTACTTC
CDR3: CATSREGGYEQYF

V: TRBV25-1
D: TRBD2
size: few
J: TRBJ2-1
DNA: TGTGCCAGCAGACCCGGGACTAGCGGAGGGGGTGAGCAGTTCTTC
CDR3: CASRPGTSGGGEQFF

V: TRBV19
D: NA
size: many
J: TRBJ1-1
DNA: TGTGCCAGTAGTATAGTTTTACAGGGAGGGATTGAAGCTTTCTTT
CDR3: CASSIVLQGGIEAFF

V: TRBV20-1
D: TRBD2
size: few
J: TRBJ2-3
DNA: TGCAGTGCCAGCGGGGGAGAGGGCGCAGATACGCAGTATTTT
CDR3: CSASGGEGADTQYF

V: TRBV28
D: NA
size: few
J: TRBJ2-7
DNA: TGTGCCAGCAGTTTACAGTTGGGCGAGCAGTACTTC
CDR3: CASSLQLGEQYF

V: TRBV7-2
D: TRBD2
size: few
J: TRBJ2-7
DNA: TGTGCCAGCAGCTTCGGACTAGCTTCATCATACGAGCAGTACTTC
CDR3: CASSFGLASSYEQYF

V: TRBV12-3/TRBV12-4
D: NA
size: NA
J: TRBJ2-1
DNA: TGTGCCAGCAGTTTTGGCGGGGCCTCCTACAATGAGCAGTTCTTC
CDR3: CASSFGGASYNEQFF

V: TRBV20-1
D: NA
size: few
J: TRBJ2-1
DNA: TGCAGTGCTACCTCGCACAGGGAGGACAATGAGCAGTTCTTC
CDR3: CSATSHREDNEQFF

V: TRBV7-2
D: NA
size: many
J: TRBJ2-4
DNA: TGTGCCAGCAGCCTCGGACCCGACAGCTACAAAAACATTCAGTACTTC
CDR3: CASSLGPDSYKNIQYF

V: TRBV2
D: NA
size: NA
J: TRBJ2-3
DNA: TGTGCCAGCAGTGAACCCATGGGCGTAAACGATACGCAGTATTTT
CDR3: CASSEPMGVNDTQYF

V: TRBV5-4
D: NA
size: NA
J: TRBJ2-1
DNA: TGTGCCAGCAGCTTGTTGTTCGGGACTGATTACAATGAGCAGTTCTTC
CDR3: CASSLLFGTDYNEQFF

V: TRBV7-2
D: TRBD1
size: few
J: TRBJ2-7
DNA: TGTGCCAGCAGCTTAGAAAGGGGGCGGGCCGAGCAGTACTTC
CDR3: CASSLERGRAEQYF

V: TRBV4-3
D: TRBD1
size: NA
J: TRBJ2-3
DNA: TGCGCCAGCAGCCAAGATACTTACCAGGGGGAGCGCGGCACAGATACGCAGTATTTT
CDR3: CASSQDTYQGERGTDTQYF

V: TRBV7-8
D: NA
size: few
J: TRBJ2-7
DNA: TGTGCCAGCAGCTTAGCGCGTATGGGAAAAGGCGAGCAGTACTTC
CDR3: CASSLARMGKGEQYF

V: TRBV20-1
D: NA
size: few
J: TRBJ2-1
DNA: TGCTGTGCTAGCCAGAGGCGGCGCGGGGTTTACAATGAGCAGTTCTTC
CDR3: CCASQRRRGVYNEQFF

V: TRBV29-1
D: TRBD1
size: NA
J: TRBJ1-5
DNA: TGCAGCGTCGGACAGGGGCCAGATCAGCCCCAGCATTTT
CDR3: CSVGQGPDQPQHF

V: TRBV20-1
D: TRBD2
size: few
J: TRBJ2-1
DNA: TGCAGTGCTAGTCTAGCGGGGGCCCTCTACAATGAGCAGTTCTTC
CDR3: CSASLAGALYNEQFF

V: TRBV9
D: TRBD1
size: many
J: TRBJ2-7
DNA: TGTGCCAGCAGCAACCGGGACAGGGGCTACGAGCAGTACTTC
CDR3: CASSNRDRGYEQYF

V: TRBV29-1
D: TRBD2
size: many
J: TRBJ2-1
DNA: TGCAGCGTTGAAACCCTACTAGCGGAAAAATACAATGAGCAGTTCTTC
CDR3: CSVETLLAEKYNEQFF

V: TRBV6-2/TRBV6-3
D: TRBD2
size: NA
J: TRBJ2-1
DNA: TGTGCCAGCAGTTACCCTCCGGGACTAGCCTACAATGAGCAGTTCTTC
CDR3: CASSYPPGLAYNEQFF

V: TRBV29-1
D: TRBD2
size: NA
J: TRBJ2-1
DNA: TGCAGCGTTGCGTGGGGGGGAGAGGTTGAGCAGTTCTTC
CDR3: CSVAWGGEVEQFF